This T cell receptor beta chain stems from a study of CD8 T cells in Susac syndrome. Study-level information: Among the Susac syndrome patients sequenced, over five had active disease and roughly 8 were in remission. Study-level findings and limits: The study admitted that it had a relatively small number of individuals in its TCR sequencing and HLA analysis.

Notes on this clonotype: Its antigen is currently unknown.

Trimming removed 7 bases from V and 5 bases from J, with 23 bases in between. The CDR3 is 16 residues long. The germline CDR1 and CDR2 sequences are MGHDK and SYGVNS. RNA totalling 0.5 to 1 ug underwent reverse transcription with random hexamers. TCRdb called the immunoSEQ multiplex PCR reads again in MiXCR, with one record for every CDR3 protein. Of more than 150,000 distinct CDR3 sequences listed, 95% are singletons. This TCR derives from a human donor with Susac syndrome. Specimen: CD4+ T cells from PBMCs. The chain joins TRBV25-1 to TRBJ2-5; D may be TRBD2 (7 bases). CDR3 protein: CASNPPGGTFTETQYF. The CDR3 coding sequence is TGTGCCAGCAACCCACCGGGGGGCACTTTTACGGAGACCCAGTACTTC.